This T cell receptor beta chain was observed in a study of cytomegalovirus exposure and HLA in healthy donors. Overall study results and limits: The study assumed roughly uniform donor sequencing depth for presence/absence analyses. For most subjects, TCR beta sequences were reported to predict HLA-A and HLA-B alleles with accuracy. One later analysis reportedly identified an Asian-associated ancestry cluster that showed fewer N-insertions than the 666-donor mean. In a later analysis, common viral pathogens appeared linked to several of the most significant clusters.

PCR involved 60 Vbeta and 13 Jbeta primers. Profiling relied on immunoSEQ multiplex PCR, and the TCRdb table lists in-frame clones only, not all of them. The repertoire holds about 87,000 clones, over 70% seen once, with around 22% in the top ten. V shed 3 bases and J shed 3 bases, with 12 bases lying between them. There are 14 residues in the CDR3. Germline assignment: CDR1 KGHSH and CDR2 LQKENI. Concerning this clone: The antigen remains unidentified.

J is TRBJ2-7 and V is TRBV18; a weak D match, TRBD1 (5 bases). Sequenced input: PBMCs. The sequence was obtained from a man younger than 40 in good health and CMV-seropositive. The CDR3 protein is CASSPGRESYEQYF. The DNA of the CDR3 is TGTGCCAGCTCACCGGGCAGGGAAAGCTACGAGCAGTACTTC.